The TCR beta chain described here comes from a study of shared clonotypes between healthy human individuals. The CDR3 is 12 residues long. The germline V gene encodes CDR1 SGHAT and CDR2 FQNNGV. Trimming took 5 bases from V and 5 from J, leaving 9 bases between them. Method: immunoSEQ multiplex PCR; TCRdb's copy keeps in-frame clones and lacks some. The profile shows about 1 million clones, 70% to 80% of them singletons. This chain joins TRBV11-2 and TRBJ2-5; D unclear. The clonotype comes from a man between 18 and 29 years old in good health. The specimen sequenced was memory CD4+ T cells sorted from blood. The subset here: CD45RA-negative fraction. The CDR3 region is CASSATQETQYF. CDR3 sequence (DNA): TGTGCCAGCAGCGCGACCCAGGAGACCCAGTACTTC.